This record covers a single TCR beta chain. Its matching antigen is unknown. This sample's TCRbeta library carried unique molecular identifier barcodes. A single record per CDR3 protein comes from TCRdb applying MiXCR to the PCR reads. The sample records 300,000 to 350,000 distinct CDR3 sequences, about a sixth being singletons. This record belongs to a study of T-cell reconstitution after alpha-beta-depleted transplantation in children. Whole-study findings and limits: Fresh T-cell production supplied most of the T-cell counts and diversity seen one year after transplant. By about two months after transplant, alpha-beta T cells reportedly arose from several hundred graft clones that had expanded. The high TCRbeta diversity at day 60 in some patients came from surviving recipient T cells and thymic progenitors.

V lost 4 bases and J 1 base, leaving 12 bases between the germline ends. The CDR3 has 14 residues. CDR1 is SGHRS, CDR2 YFSETQ, per germline. The chain recombines TRBV5-1 with TRBJ2-7; tentatively, D is TRBD1 (6 bases). The source is a male patient between 2 and 10 years old who had a stem cell transplant for acute lymphoblastic leukemia, so the T cells may come from the graft donor. Material: PBMCs, mostly from graft donor cells, obtained 360 days after TCRalphabeta/CD19-depleted stem cell transplant. The CDR3 bases are TGCGCCAGCAGCCCCGGGACAAGATCCTACGAGCAGTACTTC. It codes for CASSPGTRSYEQYF.